These 24 T cell receptor beta chains share one sample of origin, sequenced in a study of CXCR3-negative and CXCR3-positive naive CD8 T cells. Study-wide points: CXCR3-positive naive cells had TRB CDR3s that were more hydrophobic than CXCR3-negative naive cells had.

These receptors' antigens are unknown. In preparing the TRB cDNA libraries, 5' RACE with UMI labels was used. After re-calling the 5' RACE reads, TCRdb lists one entry per CDR3 protein, DNA absent. This listing includes about 89,000 distinct CDR3 sequences. Sequencing was done on a sample of naive CXCR3+ CD8+ T cells from blood. Subset specified: CD45RO-CCR7+CD27+CD95- naive CD8+ T cells expressing CXCR3 (TNR3+). Receptor source: a human donor in good health. Some clones in this sample may be carry-over from other donors' samples.

The rearrangement links TRBV6-2 or TRBV6-3 to TRBJ2-1. The CDR3 spans 12 residues. Germline assignment: CDR1 MNHEY and CDR2 SVGEGT. The CDR3 sequence is CASRKGNNEQFF.

The V and J genes are TRBV27 and TRBJ2-3; TCRdb's D call, TRBD2, is unchecked because there is no DNA. CDR3 length: 16 residues. Germline CDR1 and CDR2: MNHEY and SMNVEV (reference sequence). The CDR3 sequence: CASSYLAGTDTDTQYF.

The V and J genes are TRBV10-3 and TRBJ1-4. This CDR3 contains 14 residues. Germline CDR1 reads ENHRY; CDR2 reads SYGVKD. Here the CDR3 reads CAISDGELNEKLFF.

This chain joins TRBV27 and TRBJ2-5. CDR1 and CDR2 from the germline V gene are MNHEY and SMNVEV (reference sequence). The CDR3 covers 14 residues. CDR3 in amino acids: CASSDMTRQETQYF.

V and J are TRBV20-1 and TRBJ1-1. CDR3 length equals 17 residues. Germline V gene data show CDR1 as DFQATT and CDR2 as SNEGSKA (reference sequence). The CDR3 reads CSARDSGSSGVYTEAFF.

The chain uses TRBV28 and TRBJ2-7; TCRdb's D gene call, TRBD1, goes unchecked for lack of DNA. Germline V gives CDR1 MDHEN, CDR2 SYDVKM. The CDR3 runs 12 residues. The CDR3 here is CASRDNSYEQYF. Combining the CDR3 with reference TRBV28 and TRBJ2-7 gives the whole variable domain DVKVTQSSRYLVKRTGEKVFLECVQDMDHENMFWYRQDPGLGLRLIYFSYDVKMKEKGDIPEGYSVSREKKERFSLILESASTNQTSMYLCASRDNSYEQYFGPGTRLTVT.

V usage is TRBV28 and J usage is TRBJ2-5; TCRdb's assignment of TRBD1 cannot be checked, as there is no DNA. Germline CDR1 and CDR2: MDHEN and SYDVKM. CDR3 length equals 17 residues. CDR3 protein: CASSSYRDPRSQETQYF.

J is TRBJ2-2 and V is TRBV20-1; TCRdb's assignment of TRBD1 cannot be checked, as there is no DNA. Germline CDR1 and CDR2: DFQATT and SNEGSKA (reference sequence). This CDR3 spans 16 amino acids. The CDR3 sequence: CSARVPEGQYYGELFF.

J is TRBJ2-7 and V is TRBV5-5. This CDR3 is 13 amino acids long. The germline V gene has CDR1 SGHKS and CDR2 YYEKEE (reference sequence). The CDR3 region is CASSFMDPYEQYF.

This chain's CDR3 is CASRSDPGTEAFF. The chain combines TRBV7-6 with TRBJ1-1; checking the TCRdb D call of TRBD1 is not possible without DNA. The CDR3 consists of 13 residues. The germline CDR1 and CDR2 sequences are SGHVS and FNYEAQ.

V usage is TRBV29-1 and J usage is TRBJ2-5; TCRdb outputs TRBD1, but without DNA this stays unchecked. Germline V gene lookup returns CDR1 SQVTM and CDR2 ANQGSEA. The CDR3 is made up of 15 amino acids. The chain's CDR3 is CSVDVLARQEETQYF.

This CDR3 reads CASSSRGQANTEAFF. The chain recombines TRBV7-2 with TRBJ1-1; there is no DNA to check the TCRdb D call of TRBD1. The V gene's germline CDR1 is SGHTA and CDR2 FQGNSA. CDR3 length: 15 residues. Complete variable domain (other parts from reference TRBV7-2 and TRBJ1-1): GAGVSQSPSNKVTEKGKDVELRCDPISGHTALYWYRQSLGQGLEFLIYFQGNSAPDKSGLPSDRFSAERTGGSVSTLTIQRTQQEDSAVYLCASSSRGQANTEAFFGQGTRLTVV.

This rearrangement joins TRBV28 to TRBJ1-6; TCRdb names TRBD1, which stays unverified in the absence of DNA. Germline V gives CDR1 MDHEN, CDR2 SYDVKM. The CDR3 is made up of 14 amino acids. CDR3 sequence reads: CASSKDSLNSPLHF.

This chain links TRBV7-2 with TRBJ2-1; TCRdb picks TRBD2, but there is no DNA to check that call. Germline CDR1 and CDR2: SGHTA and FQGNSA. The CDR3 has 17 amino acids. The CDR3 loop reads CASSPGTSGGYYNEQFF.

This chain's CDR3 is CASSSLIHSHEQYF. The chain combines TRBV7-9 with TRBJ2-7. Germline V gene lookup returns CDR1 SEHNR and CDR2 FQNEAQ (reference sequence). The CDR3 is 14 residues long.

The chain is built from TRBV6-5 and TRBJ2-7; TCRdb calls TRBD1, which cannot be checked without DNA. The CDR3 spans 15 residues. Germline CDR1 reads MNHEY; CDR2 reads SVGAGI. The CDR3 spells CASSPWGGENHEQYF.

This chain uses TRBV7-9 with TRBJ2-1; TCRdb outputs TRBD2, but without DNA this stays unchecked. The germline V gene encodes CDR1 SEHNR and CDR2 FQNEAQ (reference sequence). CDR3 size: 14 residues. The CDR3 loop reads CASSTGLPSNEQFF. Full variable domain (outside the CDR3, taken from reference TRBV7-9 and TRBJ2-1): DTGVSQNPRHKITKRGQNVTFRCDPISEHNRLYWYRQTLGQGPEFLTYFQNEAQLEKSRLLSDRFSAERPKGSFSTLEIQRTEQGDSAMYLCASSTGLPSNEQFFGPGTRLTVL.

The CDR3 region is CAISEGSGTLAKNIQYF. The chain is built from TRBV10-3 and TRBJ2-4. Germline V CDR1 and CDR2: ENHRY, SYGVKD. The CDR3 contains 17 residues.

V is TRBV5-1 and J is TRBJ2-7. CDR3 size: 13 residues. The germline CDR1 and CDR2 sequences are SGHRS and YFSETQ. This chain's CDR3 is CASSLYGLYEQYF.

The J gene is TRBJ2-1, the V gene TRBV6-1; TCRdb's D call, TRBD1, is unchecked because there is no DNA. CDR3 length equals 16 residues. From germline, CDR1 is MNHNS and CDR2 SASEGT. The CDR3 spells CASSDPLGGSFNEQFF.

The V and J genes are TRBV14 and TRBJ2-2; absent DNA, TCRdb's TRBD1 call cannot be checked. CDR1 and CDR2 from the germline V gene are SGHDN and FVKESK. The CDR3 runs 13 residues. This chain's CDR3 is CASSQGPTGELFF.

The gene calls are TRBV10-2 and TRBJ1-3; TCRdb calls TRBD1, which cannot be checked without DNA. The CDR3 has 15 amino acids. Germline V lookup: CDR1 WSHSY, CDR2 SAAADI. CDR3 amino acids: CASSESEDSGNTIYF.

Here the CDR3 reads CASSLIGQGPHEQYF. J is TRBJ2-7 and V is TRBV5-1. The CDR3 has 15 amino acids. Germline V gene sequence: CDR1 SGHRS, CDR2 YFSETQ.

The chain is built from TRBV7-9 and TRBJ1-1; TCRdb picks TRBD1, but there is no DNA to check that call. The CDR3 runs to 14 residues. Germline V gene data show CDR1 as SEHNR and CDR2 as FQNEAQ (reference sequence). The CDR3 region is CASSLDTGGTEAFF.